This entry concerns a single T cell receptor beta chain. Its antigen is as yet unknown. The data were taken from a study of T cells in Graves' hyperthyroidism and ophthalmopathy. General study points: Before onset, by a median of around six months, the model predicted ophthalmopathy.

It was RNA transcripts that yielded the amplified TCR beta CDR3 regions. When the TCR CDR3 underwent first-round RT-PCR, the HTBI primer set was used. In TCRdb, the multiplex PCR reads were re-called with MiXCR into one record per CDR3 protein. The sample carries 490,000 or so distinct CDR3 sequences, roughly 23% recorded once. The CDR3 spans 16 residues. Germline assignment: CDR1 LGHDT and CDR2 YNNKEL (reference sequence). Deletions cut 1 base from V and 4 bases from J, with 16 bases between. Diagnoses were established using clinical symptoms, serum thyroxine and TRAb, thyroid ultrasound and orbital computed tomography. The source of the PBMCs was 9.5 to 10 ml of fresh peripheral blood.

The receptor was derived from a woman between 65 and 79 years old with Graves' ophthalmopathy. The source material was blood. The chain recombines TRBV3-1 with TRBJ1-1, with TRBD1 as a possible D gene (5 bases). The CDR3 nucleotides are TGTGCCAGCAGCCAAGGGCTGGTGGGGGATAGCACTGAAGCTTTCTTT. Protein sequence: CASSQGLVGDSTEAFF.